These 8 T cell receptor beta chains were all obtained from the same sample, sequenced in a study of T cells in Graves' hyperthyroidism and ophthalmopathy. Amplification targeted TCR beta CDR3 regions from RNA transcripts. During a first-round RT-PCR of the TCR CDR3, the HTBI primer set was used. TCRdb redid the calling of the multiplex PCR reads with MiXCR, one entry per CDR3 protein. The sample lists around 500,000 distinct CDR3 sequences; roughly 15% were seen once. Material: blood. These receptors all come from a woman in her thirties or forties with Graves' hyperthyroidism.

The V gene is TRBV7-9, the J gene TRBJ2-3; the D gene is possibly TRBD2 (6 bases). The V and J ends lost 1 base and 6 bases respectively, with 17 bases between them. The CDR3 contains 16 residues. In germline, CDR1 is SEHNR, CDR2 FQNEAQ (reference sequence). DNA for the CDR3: TGTGCCAGCAGCTTAGGGGGCGGGACGATACAGGATACGCAGTATTTT. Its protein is CASSLGGGTIQDTQYF.

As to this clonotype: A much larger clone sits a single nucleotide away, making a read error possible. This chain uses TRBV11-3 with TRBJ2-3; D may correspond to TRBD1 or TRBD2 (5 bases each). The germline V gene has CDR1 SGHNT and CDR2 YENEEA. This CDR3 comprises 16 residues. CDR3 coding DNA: TGTACCAGCAGCCTAGCATGGGGGAGTCGGACAGATACGCAGTATTTT. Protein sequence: CTSSLAWGSRTDTQYF.

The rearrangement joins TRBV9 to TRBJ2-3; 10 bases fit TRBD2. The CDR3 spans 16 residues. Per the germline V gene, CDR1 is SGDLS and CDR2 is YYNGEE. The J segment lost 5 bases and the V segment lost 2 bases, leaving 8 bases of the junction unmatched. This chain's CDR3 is CASSVMLAGAIDTQYF. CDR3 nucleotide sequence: TGTGCCAGCAGCGTTATGCTAGCGGGAGCAATAGATACGCAGTATTTT.

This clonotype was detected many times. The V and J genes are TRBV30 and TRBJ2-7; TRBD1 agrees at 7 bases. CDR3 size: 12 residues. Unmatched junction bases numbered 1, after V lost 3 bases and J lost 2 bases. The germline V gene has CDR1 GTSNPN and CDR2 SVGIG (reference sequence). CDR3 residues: CAWRTGAYEQYF. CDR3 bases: TGTGCCTGGAGAACAGGGGCCTACGAGCAGTACTTC.

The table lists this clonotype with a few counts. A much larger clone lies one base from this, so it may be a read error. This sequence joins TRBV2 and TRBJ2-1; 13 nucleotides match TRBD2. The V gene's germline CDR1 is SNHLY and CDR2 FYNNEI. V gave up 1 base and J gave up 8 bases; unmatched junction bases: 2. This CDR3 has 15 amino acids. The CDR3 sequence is CASSEGTSGSYEQFF. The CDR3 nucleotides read TGTGCCAGCAGTGAAGGGACTAGCGGGAGCTATGAGCAGTTCTTC.

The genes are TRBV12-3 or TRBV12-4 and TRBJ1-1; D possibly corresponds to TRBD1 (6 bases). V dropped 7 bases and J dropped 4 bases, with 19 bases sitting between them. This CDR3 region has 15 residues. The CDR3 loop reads CASNPEGVRSTEAFF. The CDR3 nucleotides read TGTGCCAGCAATCCCGAGGGGGTTCGAAGCACTGAAGCTTTCTTT.

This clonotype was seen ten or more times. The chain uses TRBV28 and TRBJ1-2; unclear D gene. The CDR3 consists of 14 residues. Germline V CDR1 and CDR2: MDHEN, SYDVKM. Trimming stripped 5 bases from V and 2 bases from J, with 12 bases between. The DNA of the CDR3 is TGTGCCAGCAGTCTCGCCCCCATAAACTATGGCTACACCTTC. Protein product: CASSLAPINYGYTF.

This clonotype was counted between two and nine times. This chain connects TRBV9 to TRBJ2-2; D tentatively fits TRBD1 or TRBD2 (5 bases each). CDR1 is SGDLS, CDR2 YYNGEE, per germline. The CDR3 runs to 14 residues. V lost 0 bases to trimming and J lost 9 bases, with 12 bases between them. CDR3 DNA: TGTGCCAGCAGCGTAGCCCCAGGGACCAGGGAGCTGTTTTTT. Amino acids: CASSVAPGTRELFF.